These 9 T cell receptor beta chains share one sample of origin, sequenced in a study of T cells in Graves' hyperthyroidism and ophthalmopathy. The source material, RNA transcripts, was used to amplify TCR beta CDR3 regions. The HTBI set primed first-round TCR CDR3 RT-PCR. Via MiXCR, TCRdb re-called the multiplex PCR reads, giving one row per CDR3 protein. The table lists around 440,000 distinct CDR3 sequences, approximately 14% of them singletons. Sequencing was done on a sample of blood. The source of these receptors is a woman under 30 with Graves' hyperthyroidism.

This clonotype was counted between two and nine times. The DNA of the CDR3 is TGTGCCAGCAGCTACACGTACAATGAGCAGTTCTTC. Its translation is CASSYTYNEQFF. This chain uses TRBV7-8 with TRBJ2-1; D is ambiguous. Germline CDR1 is SGHVS and CDR2 is FQNEAQ. The length of the CDR3 is 12 residues. The V and J ends lost 4 bases and 4 bases respectively, with 5 bases between them.

This clonotype was recorded many times. J is TRBJ2-1 and V is TRBV2; 9 bases match TRBD1. CDR1 SNHLY and CDR2 FYNNEI come from the germline V gene. The CDR3 consists of 16 residues. After removal of 6 bases from V and 4 bases from J, the junction contained 10 bases not matched to a gene. This CDR3 reads CASSVIRDRVYNEQFF. The CDR3 DNA reads as TGTGCCAGCAGCGTTATCCGGGACAGGGTTTACAATGAGCAGTTCTTC. Supplemented by reference TRBV2 and TRBJ2-1, the full variable domain reads EPEVTQTPSHQVTQMGQEVILRCVPISNHLYFYWYRQILGQKVEFLVSFYNNEISEKSEIFDDQFSVERPDGSNFTLKIRSTKLEDSAMYFCASSVIRDRVYNEQFFGPGTRLTVL.

This clonotype came up a few times. The chain links TRBV7-9 to TRBJ1-2, with 9 bases aligning to TRBD1. Germline V lookup: CDR1 SEHNR, CDR2 FQNEAQ (reference sequence). V lost 4 bases, J lost 2 bases, and 5 bases stayed unmatched. The CDR3 extends over 15 amino acids. The CDR3 coding sequence is TGTGCCAGCAGCTCCTCCGGGACAGGGAACTATGGCTACACCTTC. Protein product: CASSSSGTGNYGYTF. The full variable domain, rest sourced from reference TRBV7-9 and TRBJ1-2, is DTGVSQNPRHKITKRGQNVTFRCDPISEHNRLYWYRQTLGQGPEFLTYFQNEAQLEKSRLLSDRFSAERPKGSFSTLEIQRTEQGDSAMYLCASSSSGTGNYGYTFGSGTRLTVV.

This clonotype was counted only a few times. This chain uses TRBV4-3 with TRBJ2-6, with 8 bases lining up with TRBD1. Trimming cost V 0 bases and J 4 bases; bases outside gene matches: 11. Germline values: CDR1 LGHNA, CDR2 YSLEER. This CDR3 contains 19 residues. CDR3 region: CASSQDRRTGSGGANVLTF. Here the CDR3 DNA reads TGCGCCAGCAGCCAAGATCGCAGGACAGGGTCTGGAGGGGCCAACGTCCTGACTTTC.

V is TRBV4-1 and J is TRBJ2-7; 10 nucleotides match TRBD1. After removal of 1 base from V and 3 bases from J, the junction contained 15 bases not matched to a gene. In germline, CDR1 is MGHRA, CDR2 YSYEKL. There are 19 residues in the CDR3. The CDR3 nucleotides read TGCGCCAGCAGCCAAGGAGGAGCAGGGCGGGGACAGGGGATCTACGAGCAGTACTTC. Translation gives CASSQGGAGRGQGIYEQYF.

This clonotype was recorded a few times. The chain employs TRBV3-1 and TRBJ2-7; 13 bases line up with TRBD2. V dropped 4 bases and J dropped 7; count of bases not matched to a gene: 10. This CDR3 comprises 16 residues. Germline assignment: CDR1 LGHDT and CDR2 YNNKEL (reference sequence). DNA of the CDR3: TGTGCCAGCAGCCCCGTGGGACTAGCGGGGCTGGGTGAGCAGTACTTC. This gives the protein CASSPVGLAGLGEQYF.

This clonotype was recorded many times. The chain has TRBV28 and TRBJ2-7; 7 positions match TRBD1. Germline CDR1 MDHEN, CDR2 SYDVKM. The V and J ends lost 5 bases and 3 bases, in that order; junction bases with no gene match: 7. The CDR3 totals 14 residues. CDR3 sequence: CASSMGQPGYEQYF. DNA of the CDR3: TGTGCCAGCAGTATGGGACAGCCCGGCTACGAGCAGTACTTC. The full variable domain, in which reference TRBV28 and TRBJ2-7 provide the parts outside the CDR3, is DVKVTQSSRYLVKRTGEKVFLECVQDMDHENMFWYRQDPGLGLRLIYFSYDVKMKEKGDIPEGYSVSREKKERFSLILESASTNQTSMYLCASSMGQPGYEQYFGPGTRLTVT.

This clonotype was found many times. The junction does not match germline at one end; this may be a read error. The genes are TRBV6-1 and TRBJ2-2; 13 positions match TRBD2. This CDR3 is 16 amino acids long. Germline values: CDR1 MNHNS, CDR2 SASEGT. The CDR3 loop reads CASSEGLAGVTGELFF. The CDR3 bases are TGTGCCAGCAGCGAAGGACTAGCGGGAGTCACCGGGGAGCTGTTTTTT.

This clonotype occurred many times. V and J are TRBV28 and TRBJ1-2; D is uncertain. Germline V gene sequence: CDR1 MDHEN, CDR2 SYDVKM. CDR3 length: 14 residues. The germline V and J ends were trimmed by 3 bases and 7 bases, with 15 bases remaining between them. The CDR3 here is CASSLPGNVGGYTF. The CDR3 DNA reads TGTGCCAGCAGTTTGCCAGGAAACGTCGGTGGCTACACCTTC.